Below, 5 T cell receptor beta chains from the same sample are listed, as sequenced in a study of T cell repertoires in cytomegalovirus infection (dated by TCRdb to between 2019 and 2020). The label giving this sample's treatment or condition can be read as: in vitro stimulation with specific CMV peptide epitopes to enrich CMV-specific T cells. No cognate antigen is known for these TCRs. Instrument used: Illumina HiSeq 1500. TCRdb trimmed public reads at Q25 via fastp, called clones via MiXCR and kept in-frame beta chains. Rows are unified per CDR3 protein, each entry keeping the most common DNA and genes. The sample data list roughly 990,000 distinct CDR3 sequences, and roughly 30% of these were observed just once. The ten top clones hold under 15% of the sample. Sequenced material: cultured CD8+ T cells from PBMCs, taken from culture after CMV antigen stimulation. These receptors were taken from a human donor in good health (CMV status not recorded). Some clones in this sample may be carry-over from other donors' samples.

The chain joins TRBV27 to TRBJ1-5; D unclear. Looked up from germline, CDR1 is MNHEY and CDR2 is SMNVEV (reference sequence). The ends were cut back, 6 bases at V and 0 bases at J, with 9 bases in the middle. This CDR3 is 14 amino acids long. Here the CDR3 reads CASRQWGSNQPQHF. The CDR3 DNA is TGTGCCAGCAGACAATGGGGTAGCAATCAGCCCCAGCATTTT.

The chain combines TRBV10-3 with TRBJ2-7, with D tentatively TRBD2 (5 bases). The CDR3 loop spans 15 amino acids. V lost 3 bases and J 0 bases, leaving 12 bases between the germline ends. Germline CDR1 and CDR2: ENHRY and SYGVKD. CDR3 protein: CAISDERTHSYEQYF. The CDR3 region has the DNA TGTGCCATCAGTGACGAGCGGACCCACTCCTACGAGCAGTACTTC.

This clonotype was detected a few times. The V call is TRBV27, the J call TRBJ2-2; no clear D gene. From germline, CDR1 is MNHEY and CDR2 SMNVEV (reference sequence). V was shortened by 4 bases and J by 11 bases, with 11 bases between the two germline ends. This CDR3 spans 12 amino acids. In DNA, the CDR3 is TGTGCCAGCAGTTCCAACCTAGGCGAGCTGTTTTTT. Translating gives CASSSNLGELFF.

The V call is TRBV6-2 or TRBV6-3, the J call TRBJ2-3, with 7 bases matching TRBD1. Germline assignment: CDR1 MNHEY and CDR2 SVGEGT. V gave up 2 bases and J gave up 2 bases; unmatched junction bases: 10. The length of the CDR3 is 17 residues. This chain's CDR3 is CASSYTTGQPHTDTQYF. CDR3 DNA: TGTGCCAGCAGTTACACGACGGGACAGCCACACACAGATACGCAGTATTTT.

The chain joins TRBV24-1 to TRBJ2-1; 7 bases align to TRBD2. The ends lost 4 bases at V and 7 bases at J; junction bases unmatched: 3. The CDR3 totals 13 residues. Looked up from germline, CDR1 is KGHDR and CDR2 is SFDVKD. The CDR3 is CATSDAGENEQFF. In DNA, the CDR3 is TGTGCCACCAGTGACGCGGGGGAGAATGAGCAGTTCTTC.